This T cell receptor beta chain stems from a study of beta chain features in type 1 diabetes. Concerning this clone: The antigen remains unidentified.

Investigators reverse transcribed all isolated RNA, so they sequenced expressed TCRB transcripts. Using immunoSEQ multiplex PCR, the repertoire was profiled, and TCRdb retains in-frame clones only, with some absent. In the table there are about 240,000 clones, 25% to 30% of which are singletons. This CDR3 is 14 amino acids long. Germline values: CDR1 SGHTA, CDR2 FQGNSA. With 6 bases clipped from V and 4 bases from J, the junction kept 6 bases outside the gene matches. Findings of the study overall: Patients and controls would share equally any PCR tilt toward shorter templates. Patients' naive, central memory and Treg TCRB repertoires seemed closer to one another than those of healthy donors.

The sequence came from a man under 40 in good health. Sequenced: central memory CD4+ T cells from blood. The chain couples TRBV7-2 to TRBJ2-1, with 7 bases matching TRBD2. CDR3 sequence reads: CASRGLTTYNEQFF. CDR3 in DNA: TGTGCCAGCAGGGGACTAACAACTTACAATGAGCAGTTCTTC.